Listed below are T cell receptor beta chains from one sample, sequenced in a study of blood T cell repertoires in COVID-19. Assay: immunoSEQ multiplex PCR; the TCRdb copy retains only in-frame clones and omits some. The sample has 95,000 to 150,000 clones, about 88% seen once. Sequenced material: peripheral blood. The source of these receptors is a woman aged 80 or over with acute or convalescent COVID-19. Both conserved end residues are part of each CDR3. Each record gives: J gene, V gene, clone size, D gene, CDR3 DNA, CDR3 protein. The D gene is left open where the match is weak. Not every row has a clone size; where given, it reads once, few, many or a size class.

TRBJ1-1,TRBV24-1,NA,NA,TGTGCCACCAGTGGTCCCTTTACGACGGGGACTGAAGCTTTCTTT,CATSGPFTTGTEAFF
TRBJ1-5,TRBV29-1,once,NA,TGCAGCGTTGCCCCCGGGTTCGGCAATCAGCCCCAGCATTTT,CSVAPGFGNQPQHF
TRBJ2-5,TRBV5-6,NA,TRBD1,TGTGCCAGCAGCTGGACAGGGGCGTACCAAGAGACCCAGTACTTC,CASSWTGAYQETQYF
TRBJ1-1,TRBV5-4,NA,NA,TGTGCCAGCAGCCAAGACCGACACAACACTGAAGCTTTCTTT,CASSQDRHNTEAFF
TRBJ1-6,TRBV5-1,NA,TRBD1,TGCGCCAGCAGCACGGGACAGTTTTCACCCCTCCACTTT,CASSTGQFSPLHF
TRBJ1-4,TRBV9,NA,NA,TGTGCCAGCAGCGTAGGGGGGGGCGCAGGTGAAAAACTGTTTTTT,CASSVGGGAGEKLFF
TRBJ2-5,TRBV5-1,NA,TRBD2,TGCGCCAGCAGCTTACTCCATACGGGGGGAGGTCAAGAGACCCAGTACTTC,CASSLLHTGGGQETQYF
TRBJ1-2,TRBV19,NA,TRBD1,TGTGCCAGTAGTTTAACAGGGGGCACCTATGGCTACACCTTC,CASSLTGGTYGYTF
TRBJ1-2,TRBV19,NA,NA,TGTGCCAGTAGTATAGTCTACAGGGCGTCCTATGGCTACACCTTC,CASSIVYRASYGYTF
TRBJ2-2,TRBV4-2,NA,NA,TGTGCCAGCAGCCAATCCCAGAACACCGGGGAGCTGTTTTTT,CASSQSQNTGELFF
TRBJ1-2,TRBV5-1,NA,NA,TGCGCCAGCAGCTTGGGAAGCTCTAACTATGGCTACACCTTC,CASSLGSSNYGYTF
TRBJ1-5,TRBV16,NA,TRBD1,TGTGCCAGCAGCCAGGTCTTTCGGACAGGGATCCATCAGCCCCAGCATTTT,CASSQVFRTGIHQPQHF
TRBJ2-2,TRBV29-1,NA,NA,TGCAGCGCCCTTAACACCGGGGAGCTGTTTTTT,CSALNTGELFF
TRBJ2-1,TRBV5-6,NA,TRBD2,TGTGCCAGCAGCTTCTTGACTAGCGGATACAATGAGCAGTTCTTC,CASSFLTSGYNEQFF
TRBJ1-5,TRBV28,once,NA,TGTGCCAGCAGGAGGGGGGGGAGCCAGCCCCAGCATTTT,CASRRGGSQPQHF
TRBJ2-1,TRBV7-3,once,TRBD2,TGTGCCAGCAGCCCCCGTCCTGGGCGGGGGAGATCCTACAATGAGCAGTTCTTC,CASSPRPGRGRSYNEQFF
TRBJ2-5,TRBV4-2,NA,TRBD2,TGTGCCAGCAGCCAGATTCCCCGACGGGGGGGCCAAGAGACCCAGTACTTC,CASSQIPRRGGQETQYF
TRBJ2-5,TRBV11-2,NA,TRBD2,TGTGCCAGCAGCACAAGCGGGGGGAGGGAGACCCAGTACTTC,CASSTSGGRETQYF
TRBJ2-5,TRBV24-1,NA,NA,TGTGCCACCAGTGATTTGTTGGGTCCGGGGGAGACCCAGTACTTC,CATSDLLGPGETQYF
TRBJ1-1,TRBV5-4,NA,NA,TGTGCCAGCAGCCTTCCGGGACAAATGAACACTGAAGCTTTCTTT,CASSLPGQMNTEAFF
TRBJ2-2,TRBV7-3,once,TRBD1,TGTGCCAGCAGCGCCTGGACAGGGGGCTTTGACACCGGGGAGCTGTTTTTT,CASSAWTGGFDTGELFF
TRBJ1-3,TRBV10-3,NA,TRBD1,TGTGCCATCAGTGAGAGCAGGGGGAAGGGTAATGGAAACACCATATATTTT,CAISESRGKGNGNTIYF
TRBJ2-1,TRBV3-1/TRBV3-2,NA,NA,TGTGCCAGCAGAGCAGGGTTCAATGAGCAGTTCTTC,CASRAGFNEQFF
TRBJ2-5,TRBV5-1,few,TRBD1,TGCGCCAGCAGCGGACAGGGGGAGACCCAGTACTTC,CASSGQGETQYF
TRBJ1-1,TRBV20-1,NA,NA,TGCAGTGCTAGTCAGACAGGCCCGGGGACTGAAGCTTTCTTT,CSASQTGPGTEAFF
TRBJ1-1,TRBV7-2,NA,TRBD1,TGTGCCAGCAGCGTCAGGGGGCGAGACACTGAAGCTTTCTTT,CASSVRGRDTEAFF
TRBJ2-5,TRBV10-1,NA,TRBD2,TGCGCCAGCAGTCCTGGACTAGCGGGAGCCCAAGAGACCCAGTACTTC,CASSPGLAGAQETQYF
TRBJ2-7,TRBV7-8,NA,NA,TGTGCCAGCAGGCTCAGGTCAGAGATCTCCTACGAGCAGTACTTC,CASRLRSEISYEQYF
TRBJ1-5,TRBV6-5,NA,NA,TGTGCCAGCAGTCGGGTTAGCAATCAGCCCCAGCATTTT,CASSRVSNQPQHF
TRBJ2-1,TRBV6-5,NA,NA,TGTGCCAGCAGCAAAAACAGGGCAGGCAATGAGCAGTTCTTC,CASSKNRAGNEQFF
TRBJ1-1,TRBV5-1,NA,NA,TGCGCCAGCAGCTCACAGGGCTACACTGAAGCTTTCTTT,CASSSQGYTEAFF
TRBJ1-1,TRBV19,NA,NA,TGTGCCAGTAGTCTCGGGGGGAGCACTGAAGCTTTCTTT,CASSLGGSTEAFF
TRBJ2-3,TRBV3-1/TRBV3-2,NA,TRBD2,TGTGCCAGCAGCCAAGCGGTTGGGACTAGCGCAAACATAGGGAGGCAGTATTTT,CASSQAVGTSANIGRQYF
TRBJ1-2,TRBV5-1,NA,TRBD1,TGCGCCAGCAGCGCGGGACAGAACTATGGCTACACCTTC,CASSAGQNYGYTF
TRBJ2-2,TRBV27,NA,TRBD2,TGTGCCAGCAGTTTATCGCGGGAGGTAGGCGCCGGGGAGCTGTTTTTT,CASSLSREVGAGELFF
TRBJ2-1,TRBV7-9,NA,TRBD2,TGTGCCAGCTGCAGCGGGGACTACAATGAGCAGTTCTTC,CASCSGDYNEQFF
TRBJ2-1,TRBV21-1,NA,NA,TGTGCCAGCAGCAAACCTAACCCTGGGACTAGCGACTACAATGAGCAGTTCTTC,CASSKPNPGTSDYNEQFF
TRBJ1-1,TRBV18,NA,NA,TGTGCCAGCTCACCACCTGCGCAGGGAAAAGGCACTGAAGCTTTCTTT,CASSPPAQGKGTEAFF
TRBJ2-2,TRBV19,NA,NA,TGTGCCAGTAGTGCACAGGGCGCCGCGAACACCGGGGAGCTGTTTTTT,CASSAQGAANTGELFF
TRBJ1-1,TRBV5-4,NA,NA,TGTGCCAGCAGTCAAATGCTGGCGGCAAACACTGAAGCTTTCTTT,CASSQMLAANTEAFF
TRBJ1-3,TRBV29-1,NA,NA,TGCAGCGTTGTACGGGGAAACACCATATATTTT,CSVVRGNTIYF
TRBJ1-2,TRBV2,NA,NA,TGTGCCAGCAGTGACAGGGACTATGGCTACACCTTC,CASSDRDYGYTF
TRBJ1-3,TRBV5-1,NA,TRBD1,TGCGCCAGCAGCTTGGATCCAGGGGGCGTGAGGTCTGGAAACACCATATATTTT,CASSLDPGGVRSGNTIYF
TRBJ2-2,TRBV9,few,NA,TGTGCCAGCAGCGTGGCTAGCGCCGCGGCCGGGGAGCTGTTTTTT,CASSVASAAAGELFF
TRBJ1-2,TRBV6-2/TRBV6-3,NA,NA,TGTGCCAGCAGTGAGCAGGGATATGGCTACACCTTC,CASSEQGYGYTF
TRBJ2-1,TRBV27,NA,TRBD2,TGTGCCAGCAGTTTTAGACTAGCGGGAGTGGGTGAGCAGTTCTTC,CASSFRLAGVGEQFF
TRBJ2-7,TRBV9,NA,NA,TGTGCCAGCAGCCTAGGGGGGGAGCCCACCTACGAGCAGTACTTC,CASSLGGEPTYEQYF
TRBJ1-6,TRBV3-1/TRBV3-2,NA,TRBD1,TGTGCCAGCAGCAGGGGACAGGGAGTGGATTCACCCCTCCACTTT,CASSRGQGVDSPLHF
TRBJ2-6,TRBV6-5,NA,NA,TGTGCCAGCAGTTACTCGAGTACAGGGGGAGGGAACGTCCTGACTTTC,CASSYSSTGGGNVLTF
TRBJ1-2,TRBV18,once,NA,TGTGCCAGCTCCCCTCAGAATAACTATGGCTACACCTTC,CASSPQNNYGYTF
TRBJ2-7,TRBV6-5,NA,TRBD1,TGTGCCAGCAGCGGACAGGGCAAGCACGAGCAGTACTTC,CASSGQGKHEQYF
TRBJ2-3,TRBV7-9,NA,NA,TGTGCCAGCAGCTTTGCGGAGTCCACAGATACGCAGTATTTT,CASSFAESTDTQYF
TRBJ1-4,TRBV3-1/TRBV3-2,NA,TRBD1,TGTGCCAGTTCAAAAGACAGGGCTGGTGAAAAACTGTTTTTT,CASSKDRAGEKLFF
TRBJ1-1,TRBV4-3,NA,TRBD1,TGCGCCAGCAGCCAAGATCAGAGACAGGGTCGGGCTTTCTTT,CASSQDQRQGRAFF
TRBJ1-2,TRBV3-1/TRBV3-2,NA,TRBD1,TGTGCCAGCAGCCCGGACAGGGGGACCGGTTTTCAGGGCTACACCTTC,CASSPDRGTGFQGYTF
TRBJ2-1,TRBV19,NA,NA,TGTGCCAGTAGTATCGAAGGGGAGGTCATTAATGAGCAGTTCTTC,CASSIEGEVINEQFF
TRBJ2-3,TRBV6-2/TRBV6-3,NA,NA,TGTGCCAGCAGTTACGCTATCACAGATACGCAGTATTTT,CASSYAITDTQYF
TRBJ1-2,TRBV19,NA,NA,TGTGCCAGTAGTATTAAGGGGCTTGGAGGCTACACCTTC,CASSIKGLGGYTF
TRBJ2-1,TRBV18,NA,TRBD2,TGTGCCAGCTCACCGGCGGGGGTCGACAATGAGCAGTTCTTC,CASSPAGVDNEQFF
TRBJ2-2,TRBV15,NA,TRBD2,TGTGCCACCAGCAGAGGTCGAGCGGGAAACACCGGGGAGCTGTTTTTT,CATSRGRAGNTGELFF